Each of the 13 T cell receptor beta chains below was sequenced from the same sample in a study of T-cell reconstitution after alpha-beta-depleted transplantation in children. A library of TCRbeta sequences, prepared with unique molecular identifiers, was generated. Using its own MiXCR run on the PCR reads, TCRdb lists one record per CDR3 protein. The sample lists roughly 500,000 distinct CDR3 sequences; around 12% were seen once. The sample in question was PBMCs from the stem cell graft donor, obtained from the stem cell graft. The receptors were gathered from a human donor who donated a stem cell graft to a child with combined immunodeficiency.

This sequence joins TRBV14 and TRBJ1-1; D is unresolved. V was trimmed by 3 bases and J by 4 bases, leaving 9 bases between them. Germline CDR1 and CDR2: SGHDN and FVKESK. This CDR3 is built from 13 residues. The CDR3 loop reads CASSHGRATEAFF. The CDR3 DNA follows: TGTGCCAGCAGCCACGGTAGAGCCACTGAAGCTTTCTTT.

J is TRBJ2-5 and V is TRBV7-8; D might be TRBD2 (5 bases). The germline V gene encodes CDR1 SGHVS and CDR2 FQNEAQ. The V end was cut by 1 base, the J end by 6 bases, with 12 bases between. CDR3 length: 14 amino acids. CDR3 nucleotide sequence: TGTGCCAGCAGCTTAGGAACTAGAGGCCAGACCCAGTACTTC. Translated: CASSLGTRGQTQYF. Full variable domain (missing parts from reference TRBV7-8 and TRBJ2-5): GAGVSQSPRYKVAKRGQDVALRCDPISGHVSLFWYQQALGQGPEFLTYFQNEAQLDKSGLPSDRFFAERPEGSVSTLKIQRTQQEDSAVYLCASSLGTRGQTQYFGPGTRLLVL.

This chain uses TRBV7-2 with TRBJ1-2; D is perhaps TRBD1 (5 bases). The CDR3 runs to 12 residues. V gave up 7 bases and J gave up 8 bases, with 14 bases separating them. The V gene's germline CDR1 is SGHTA and CDR2 FQGNSA. The CDR3: CASTDFQGGYTF. Written as DNA, the CDR3 is TGTGCCAGCACAGACTTTCAGGGAGGCTACACCTTC.

The chain couples TRBV11-2 to TRBJ2-5; 8 bases fit TRBD2. Looked up from germline, CDR1 is SGHAT and CDR2 is FQNNGV. The CDR3 runs to 13 residues. V gave up 3 bases and J gave up 6 bases; unmatched junction bases: 3. The CDR3 region has the DNA TGTGCCAGCAGCTTGGGACTAGGCCAGACCCAGTACTTC. This gives the protein CASSLGLGQTQYF.

In nucleotides, the CDR3 is TGTGCCACCAGCACAGGGGCCACAGTTCAGCCCCAGCATTTT. Amino acids: CATSTGATVQPQHF. This chain joins TRBV24-1 and TRBJ1-5, with TRBD1 identical over 7 bases. Germline lookup yields CDR1 KGHDR and CDR2 SFDVKD. Losses at the gene ends were 7 bases for V and 6 bases for J; bases not matched to a gene: 8. The CDR3 extends over 14 amino acids.

This clonotype was found a few times. The chain couples TRBV30 to TRBJ1-1; no clear D gene. This CDR3 region has 11 residues. Germline V gene data show CDR1 as GTSNPN and CDR2 as SVGIG (reference sequence). Trimming removed 4 bases at V and 0 bases at J, with 3 bases between. The CDR3 DNA sequence: TGTGCCTGGACGTTGAACACTGAAGCTTTCTTT. Translation gives CAWTLNTEAFF.

The V and J genes are TRBV29-1 and TRBJ1-2; D might be TRBD1 (5 bases). Trimming removed 3 bases at V and 6 bases at J, with 8 bases between. Per the germline V gene, CDR1 is SQVTM and CDR2 is ANQGSEA. CDR3 size: 11 residues. DNA of the CDR3: TGCAGCGTTGAGGGGGAAAATGGCTACACCTTC. Translation gives CSVEGENGYTF.

The chain carries TRBV2 and TRBJ1-1, with D maybe TRBD1 (6 bases). Germline CDR1 reads SNHLY; CDR2 reads FYNNEI. The CDR3 is 13 residues long. The germline V and J ends were trimmed by 4 bases and 8 bases, with 14 bases remaining between them. Written as DNA, the CDR3 is TGTGCCAGCAGTGGAGACAGGAACATCGAAGCTTTCTTT. It yields the protein CASSGDRNIEAFF.

This clonotype was picked up many times. The chain couples TRBV4-3 to TRBJ2-1; 10 bases line up with TRBD2. The CDR3 runs 16 residues. Germline V CDR1 and CDR2: LGHNA, YSLEER. V lost 1 base and J lost 5; bases outside the gene matches: 5. CDR3 DNA: TGCGCCAGCAGCCAAGGTAGCGGGGGGCCCCACAATGAGCAGTTCTTC. Amino acids: CASSQGSGGPHNEQFF.

This clonotype was recorded a few times. The chain links TRBV12-3 or TRBV12-4 to TRBJ2-1, with 9 bases aligning to TRBD1. The CDR3 is made up of 15 amino acids. Unmatched junction bases numbered 9, after V lost 5 bases and J lost 7 bases. In DNA form, the CDR3 reads TGTGCCAGCAGTCGACCGGGACAGGGTTTTAATGAGCAGTTCTTC. Translation: CASSRPGQGFNEQFF.

This clonotype was seen repeatedly, ten times or more. The V and J genes are TRBV9 and TRBJ1-6; TRBD1 matches at 7 bases. CDR1 SGDLS and CDR2 YYNGEE come from the germline V gene. Trimming took 1 base from V and 5 from J; bases not matched to a gene: 0. CDR3 length: 14 amino acids. The CDR3 is CASSVQGDNSPLHF. The CDR3 region has the DNA TGTGCCAGCAGCGTACAGGGGGATAATTCACCCCTCCACTTT. The whole variable domain, remainder taken from reference TRBV9 and TRBJ1-6, is DSGVTQTPKHLITATGQRVTLRCSPRSGDLSVYWYQQSLDQGLQFLIQYYNGEERAKGNILERFSAQQFPDLHSELNLSSLELGDSALYFCASSVQGDNSPLHFGNGTRLTVT.

Ten or more counts support this clonotype. This sequence joins TRBV27 and TRBJ2-7; 10 nucleotides line up with TRBD1. J gave up 4 bases and V 4 bases, and 13 bases lay outside the gene matches. This CDR3 has 17 amino acids. From germline, CDR1 is MNHEY and CDR2 SMNVEV (reference sequence). The CDR3 sequence is CASSYSTSGTGVYEQYF. The CDR3 region has the DNA TGTGCCAGCAGTTACTCAACCTCCGGGACAGGGGTTTACGAGCAGTACTTC.

This clonotype was seen repeatedly, ten times or more. The gene calls are TRBV20-1 and TRBJ1-6, with a weak D call TRBD1 (5 bases). The length of the CDR3 is 14 residues. The germline V gene has CDR1 DFQATT and CDR2 SNEGSKA (reference sequence). Trimming shortened V by 0 bases and J by 8 bases, and 11 bases separated the two germline ends. The CDR3 sequence: CSARDLAGYSPLHF. In nucleotides, the CDR3 is TGCAGTGCTAGAGATCTGGCAGGGTATTCACCCCTCCACTTT.